The 18 T cell receptor beta chains presented below share a single source sample, sequenced in a study of blood T cells in healthy people across ages. Together with a sample-barcoded 5' primer, a J-beta primer mix was included in a second PCR lasting about 7 to 11 cycles. TCRdb re-called the 5' RACE reads through MiXCR, storing one row per CDR3 protein. Altogether 1.5 million to 2 million distinct CDR3 sequences are present, roughly 27% being singletons, with the ten largest covering roughly 8.2%. The source material was blood. The receptors come from a woman aged 25 to 39 in good health.

The rearrangement joins TRBV29-1 to TRBJ2-7; D gene uncertain. This CDR3 contains 14 residues. Trimming stripped 0 bases from V and 0 bases from J, with 9 bases between. CDR1 SQVTM and CDR2 ANQGSEA come from the germline V gene. DNA of the CDR3: TGCAGCGTTGAAGATCCCACAGACTCCTACGAGCAGTACTTC. Encoded protein: CSVEDPTDSYEQYF.

This clonotype was observed at least ten times. The rearrangement joins TRBV5-1 to TRBJ1-2; no firm D call. This CDR3 has 12 residues. Per germline, CDR1 SGHRS and CDR2 YFSETQ. The ends were cut back, 5 bases at V and 4 bases at J, with 9 bases in the middle. CDR3 sequence: CASRSEAYGYTF. CDR3 DNA sequence: TGCGCCAGCAGATCAGAAGCCTATGGCTACACCTTC.

This clonotype was counted only a few times. The V call is TRBV5-1, the J call TRBJ2-1; D unresolved. CDR3 length equals 14 residues. Per the germline V gene, CDR1 is SGHRS and CDR2 is YFSETQ. Trimming took 3 bases from V and 0 from J, leaving 7 bases between them. CDR3 bases: TGCGCCAGCAGCTCGGCCGTCTCCTACAATGAGCAGTTCTTC. It is translated as CASSSAVSYNEQFF.

This clonotype was counted between two and nine times. CDR3 loop: CASSYVGTGGEQYF. Written as DNA, the CDR3 is TGTGCCAGCAGCTACGTCGGGACAGGAGGGGAGCAGTACTTC. The rearrangement uses TRBV9 and TRBJ2-7; 8 nucleotides line up with TRBD1. V shed 4 bases, J shed 7 bases, and the junction held 10 bases outside the gene matches. The CDR3 is made up of 14 amino acids. Germline V CDR1 and CDR2: SGDLS, YYNGEE.

Comments on this clonotype: This sequence may be a read error, since a much larger clone differs from it by one base. The V call is TRBV12-3 or TRBV12-4, the J call TRBJ2-5; tentatively, D is TRBD2 (5 bases). The J call is in doubt because the DNA end fits TRBJ2-7 better. This CDR3 region has 14 residues. The CDR3 region has the DNA TGTGCCAGCAGGTCCGGGAAGGGTGAATACGAGCAGTACTTC. Protein sequence: CASRSGKGEYEQYF.

The gene calls are TRBV29-1 and TRBJ2-1, with 7 bases fitting TRBD1. The CDR3 runs 14 residues. V dropped 4 bases and J dropped 0; count of bases not matched to a gene: 3. The germline V gene has CDR1 SQVTM and CDR2 ANQGSEA. CDR3 protein: CSVVGTVSYNEQFF. In nucleotides, the CDR3 is TGCAGCGTTGTCGGGACAGTCTCCTACAATGAGCAGTTCTTC.

The chain combines TRBV24-1 with TRBJ2-7; D is ambiguous. The better agreement between TRBJ2-5 and the DNA end casts doubt on the J call. Germline assignment: CDR1 KGHDR and CDR2 SFDVKD. This CDR3 contains 14 residues. The CDR3 nucleotides read TGTGCCACCAGTGATTTGGGCAGAGAAGAGACCCAGTACTTC. Translation: CATSDLGREETQYF.

Of note for this clonotype: One base away lies a much larger clone, so this may be a sequencing read error. The chain is built from TRBV20-1 and TRBJ2-3; D may match TRBD1 or TRBD2 (7 bases each). This CDR3 is built from 15 residues. Germline values: CDR1 DFQATT, CDR2 SNEGSKA (reference sequence). CDR3 residues: CSATVPWEGTDAQYF. CDR3 nucleotide sequence: TGCAGTGCTACGGTACCCTGGGAGGGGACAGATGCGCAGTATTTT.

The chain employs TRBV24-1 and TRBJ1-2; the D gene is possibly TRBD1 (5 bases). There are 13 residues in the CDR3. Germline values: CDR1 KGHDR, CDR2 SFDVKD. V was pared by 1 base and J by 6 bases, with 8 bases between. The DNA of the CDR3 is TGTGCCACCAGTGATTTTTCGGGGCATGGCTACACCTTC. It specifies CATSDFSGHGYTF.

Only a few counts were recorded for this clonotype. The chain combines TRBV7-2 with TRBJ1-5; 7 bases align to TRBD1. The germline V gene encodes CDR1 SGHTA and CDR2 FQGNSA. The CDR3 sequence is 13 residues long. V trimming: 5 bases; J trimming: 6 bases; junction bases outside the gene matches: 4. DNA of the CDR3: TGTGCCAGCAGCCCGGGACAGTCTCAGCCCCAGCATTTT. This sequence encodes CASSPGQSQPQHF.

There are many counts of this clonotype. The CDR3 sequence is CASSYSNPGLPYEQYF. The CDR3, as DNA: TGTGCCAGCAGTTACTCGAATCCGGGGCTCCCCTACGAGCAGTACTTC. The chain is built from TRBV6-5 and TRBJ2-7; D may correspond to TRBD1 or TRBD2 (5 bases each). The CDR3 is 16 residues long. Between the trimmed V and J ends, which lost 0 bases and 2 bases, there was a span of 14 bases. Per the germline V gene, CDR1 is MNHEY and CDR2 is SVGAGI.

A note on this clonotype: Being one base from a much bigger clone, this may be a read error. This sequence joins TRBV12-3 or TRBV12-4 and TRBJ1-5; D not resolved. This CDR3 contains 13 residues. As DNA, the CDR3 is TGTGCCAGCAGGTTAGCGCTCCATCAGCCCCAGCATTTT. The encoded protein is CASRLALHQPQHF.

The J gene is TRBJ1-2, the V gene TRBV4-1; no clear D. This CDR3 has 17 residues. The V and J ends lost 3 bases and 7 bases respectively, with 24 bases between them. CDR1 and CDR2 (germline): MGHRA, YSYEKL. In DNA form, the CDR3 reads TGCGCCAGCAGCCAGGCCGGAGACTTGGGCGGTGGTGGTGGCTACACCTTC. Encoded protein: CASSQAGDLGGGGGYTF.

This rearrangement joins TRBV25-1 to TRBJ1-2; the match to TRBD1 covers 9 bases. This CDR3 has 15 residues. Germline loops: CDR1 MGHDK, CDR2 SYGVNS. The trim removed 3 bases at V and 5 bases at J, leaving 7 bases unmatched. The CDR3 DNA follows: TGTGCCAGCAGTGACGCGGGACAGGGTGTTTATGGCTACACCTTC. It is translated as CASSDAGQGVYGYTF.

There are many counts of this clonotype. The gene calls are TRBV4-1 and TRBJ2-4; possibly TRBD2 for D (7 bases). The germline gives CDR1 MGHRA, CDR2 YSYEKL. The CDR3 sequence is 15 residues long. V gave up 9 bases and J gave up 0 bases, with 15 bases separating them. CDR3 in DNA: TGCGCCAGTAGGGGGGGGTTATTAGCCAAAAACATTCAGTACTTC. It codes for CASRGGLLAKNIQYF.

This clonotype has a handful of counts. The chain joins TRBV7-2 to TRBJ2-1; TRBD2 matches 9 bases. The CDR3 contains 15 residues. Germline V gene data show CDR1 as SGHTA and CDR2 as FQGNSA. J gave up 6 bases and V 0 bases, and 3 bases lay outside the gene matches. CDR3 bases: TGTGCCAGCAGCTTAGCTCGCGGGAGGGCCAATGAGCAGTTCTTC. It specifies CASSLARGRANEQFF.

On this clonotype: This clone may be a read error of a much larger clone one base away. This rearrangement joins TRBV20-1 to TRBJ2-1; 11 nucleotides match TRBD2. The V gene end was trimmed by 5 bases and the J gene end by 10 bases; junction bases not matched to a gene: 10. The germline V gene encodes CDR1 DFQATT and CDR2 SNEGSKA (reference sequence). There are 14 residues in the CDR3. The CDR3 region has the DNA TGCAGTGCTCTGACTAGCGGGATCTCCTACGAGCAGTTCTTC. Its protein is CSALTSGISYEQFF.

The CDR3 DNA follows: TGCAGTGCTAGAGATCTAGAGGGCCCAGATTGCGAGCAGTACTTC. Translated, it gives CSARDLEGPDCEQYF. The V gene is TRBV20-1, the J gene TRBJ2-7, with D possibly being TRBD2 (5 bases). Trimming left V 0 bases short and J 6 bases short, with 18 bases between. Germline CDR1 is DFQATT and CDR2 is SNEGSKA (reference sequence). The length of the CDR3 is 15 residues.